A selection of T cell receptor beta chains follows, all from one sample in a study of post-analysis software for immune sequencing data. TCRdb itself ran the PCR reads through MiXCR, one entry per CDR3 protein. The profile shows more than 350,000 distinct CDR3 sequences, over 30% of them singletons. Input material: blood. These receptors all come from a girl aged 2-10 years with multiple sclerosis. Both conserved end residues are part of each CDR3. The order of the fields is J gene, D gene, clone size, V gene, CDR3 DNA, CDR3 protein. A D gene is named only where the DNA matches it firmly. A row's size may be missing; if present it is once, few, many or a size class.

>TRBJ2-6|TRBD1|-|TRBV5-1
TGCGCCAGCAGCCCAGGACAGGTCTCTGGGGCCAACGTCCTGACTTTC
CASSPGQVSGANVLTF
>TRBJ2-5|TRBD1|few|TRBV7-9
TGTGCCAGCAGGTCGGGACAGGGTGAGACCCAGTACTTC
CASRSGQGETQYF
>TRBJ1-1|TRBD1|few|TRBV29-1
TGCAGCGGAGGACAGGGGGCTCCTGAAGCTTTCTTT
CSGGQGAPEAFF
>TRBJ2-7|TRBD2|few|TRBV4-2
TGTGCCAGCAGCCAACTAGCGGGGTCCCACGAGCAGTACTTC
CASSQLAGSHEQYF
>TRBJ2-3|-|few|TRBV9
TGTGCCAGCAGCGTAGTGAAAGATACGCAGTATTTT
CASSVVKDTQYF
>TRBJ1-5|-|few|TRBV29-1
TGCAGCGTTGGGACACAGAGCAATCAGCCCCAGCATTTT
CSVGTQSNQPQHF
>TRBJ2-1|-|few|TRBV6-6
TGTGCCAGCAGTGATAGGCTAGCGCTAGATGAGCAGTTCTTC
CASSDRLALDEQFF
>TRBJ2-7|-|few|TRBV7-9
TGTGCCAGCAGCGCATTCTACGGAACGCAGTACTTC
CASSAFYGTQYF
>TRBJ2-3|-|-|TRBV20-1
TGCAGTGCTTATACTAGCTATGCTCCGGGGAGCGGAGATACGCAGTATTTT
CSAYTSYAPGSGDTQYF
>TRBJ2-5|TRBD1|-|TRBV29-1
TGCAGCGTCGGTCAGGGACAGATCCAAGAGACCCAGTACTTC
CSVGQGQIQETQYF
>TRBJ1-1|-|few|TRBV6-5
TGTGCCAGCAGGTTACTGGGCCAGGGGAACACTGAAGCTTTCTTT
CASRLLGQGNTEAFF
>TRBJ1-1|TRBD1|-|TRBV6-1
TGTGCCAGCAGTGATGGACAGGGAAACACTGAAGCTTTCTTT
CASSDGQGNTEAFF
>TRBJ1-1|-|few|TRBV20-1
TGCAGTGCCACCAATTCAGCTGAGGAGAACACTGAAGCTTTCTTT
CSATNSAEENTEAFF
>TRBJ2-5|-|few|TRBV20-1
TGCAGTGCTAGATTTTTAGAAACAGGGTCCCAAGAGACCCAGTACTTC
CSARFLETGSQETQYF
>TRBJ2-1|-|-|TRBV4-1
TGCGCCAGCAGCCCAGGGGTCCCCGGCAATGAGCAGTTCTTC
CASSPGVPGNEQFF
>TRBJ2-7|-|-|TRBV10-3
TGTGCCATCAGTGAGGCCTTAGCGTCCTACGAGCAGTACTTC
CAISEALASYEQYF
>TRBJ2-1|-|-|TRBV7-9
TGTGCCAGCAGCTTAGTGGGACCCCCGGGCTACAATGAGCAGTTCTTC
CASSLVGPPGYNEQFF
>TRBJ1-2|-|-|TRBV10-3
TGTGCCATCAGTGAGATCGCCGCTGGGACCTATGGCTACACCTTC
CAISEIAAGTYGYTF
>TRBJ2-1|TRBD2|-|TRBV6-5
TGTGCCAGCAGTTACTCAACGGGACTAGCGAGGAATGAGCAGTTCTTC
CASSYSTGLARNEQFF
>TRBJ2-4|-|-|TRBV13
TGTGCCAGCAGCATCCGGTCAGGGAAAAACATTCAGTACTTC
CASSIRSGKNIQYF
>TRBJ1-2|-|-|TRBV12-3/TRBV12-4
TGTGCCAGCAGCCCCTCTTCCGTCAACTATGGCTACACCTTC
CASSPSSVNYGYTF
>TRBJ2-2|-|-|TRBV4-1
TGCGCCAGCAGCCACGGGCGACTGTTTTTT
CASSHGRLFF
>TRBJ1-6|TRBD1|-|TRBV20-1
TGCAGTGCTAGAGGGGGACAGGGGCATTCACCCCTCCACTTT
CSARGGQGHSPLHF
>TRBJ1-5|TRBD1|few|TRBV6-5
TGTGCCAGCAGTCCCCGGACAGGGAGGCCCCAGCATTTT
CASSPRTGRPQHF
>TRBJ2-1|TRBD1|-|TRBV10-3
TGTGCCATCAGTGGGACAGGGGCCGATCAGACTTACAATGAGCAGTTCTTC
CAISGTGADQTYNEQFF
>TRBJ2-7|TRBD1|many|TRBV29-1
TGCAGCGTTAGGTGGGGACAGAACTACGAGCAGTACTTC
CSVRWGQNYEQYF
>TRBJ2-4|-|once|TRBV4-2
TGTGCCAGCAGCCAACCAGGACTACCCAAAAACATTCAGTACTTC
CASSQPGLPKNIQYF
>TRBJ2-1|TRBD1|few|TRBV7-2
TGTGCCAGCAGCACCCGACAGGGGGCCTTCAATGAGCAGTTCTTC
CASSTRQGAFNEQFF
>TRBJ1-2|-|-|TRBV12-3/TRBV12-4
TGTGCCAGCACTTTGGGGGGGACCTATGGCTACACCTTC
CASTLGGTYGYTF
>TRBJ1-2|-|-|TRBV28
TGTGCCAGCAGCTCCTTTGAGGGCTGGGGCTACACCTTC
CASSSFEGWGYTF
>TRBJ1-5|-|-|TRBV27
TGTGCCAGCAGTTTAATGGGGGGGGACACCAATCAGCCCCAGCATTTT
CASSLMGGDTNQPQHF
>TRBJ2-7|TRBD1|-|TRBV4-2
TGTGCCAGCAGCCAAGACCCGGGACAGGTAGAGTACGAGCAGTACTTC
CASSQDPGQVEYEQYF
>TRBJ2-4|TRBD1|few|TRBV6-5
TGTGCCAGCAGACCGACAGGGGGCGCGTCCAAAAACATTCAGTACTTC
CASRPTGGASKNIQYF
>TRBJ2-5|TRBD1|-|TRBV14
TGTGCCAGCAGACGGACAGGAGAACAAGAGACCCAGTACTTC
CASRRTGEQETQYF
>TRBJ2-1|TRBD1|few|TRBV5-5
TGTGCCAGCAGCTTGGTGGGGACAGGGCTGGACAATGAGCAGTTCTTC
CASSLVGTGLDNEQFF
>TRBJ2-7|-|-|TRBV4-1
TGCGCCAGCAGCCAACATCAAGGGAAGGGGGTCGAGCAGTACTTC
CASSQHQGKGVEQYF
>TRBJ2-1|TRBD2|-|TRBV12-3/TRBV12-4
TGTGCCAGCAGTTTCCGGCTAGCGGGCACCTACAATGAGCAGTTCTTC
CASSFRLAGTYNEQFF
>TRBJ1-6|-|-|TRBV20-1
TGCAGTGCTAAGGGGGGCGCGAATTCACCCCTCCACTTT
CSAKGGANSPLHF